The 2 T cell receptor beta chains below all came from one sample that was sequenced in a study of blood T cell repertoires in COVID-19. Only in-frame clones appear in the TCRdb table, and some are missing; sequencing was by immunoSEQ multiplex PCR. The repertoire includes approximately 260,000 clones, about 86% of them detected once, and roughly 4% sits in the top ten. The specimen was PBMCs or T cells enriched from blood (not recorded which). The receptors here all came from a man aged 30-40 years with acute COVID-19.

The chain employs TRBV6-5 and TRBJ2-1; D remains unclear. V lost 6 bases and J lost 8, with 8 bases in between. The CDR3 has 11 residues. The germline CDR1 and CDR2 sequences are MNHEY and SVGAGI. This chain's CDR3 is CASRTADEQFF. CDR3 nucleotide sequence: TGTGCCAGCAGAACGGCGGATGAGCAGTTCTTC.

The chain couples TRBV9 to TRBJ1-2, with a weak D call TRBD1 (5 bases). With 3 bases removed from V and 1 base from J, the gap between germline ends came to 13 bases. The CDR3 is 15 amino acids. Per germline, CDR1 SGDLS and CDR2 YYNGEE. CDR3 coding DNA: TGTGCCAGCAGCGGGTCCGTAGGGGTTAACTATGGCTACACCTTC. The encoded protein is CASSGSVGVNYGYTF.